This T cell receptor beta chain was identified during a study of T-cell reconstitution after alpha-beta-depleted transplantation in children. Points from the study as a whole: T-cell numbers and diversity, one year after transplant, stemmed largely from T cells that were newly produced. Several patients had high TCRbeta diversity at day 60; it came from surviving recipient T cells and thymic progenitors. The origin of alpha-beta T cells about two months after transplant was reportedly several hundred expanded graft clones.

The CDR3 length is 18 residues. Germline values: CDR1 SGDLS, CDR2 YYNGEE. With 4 bases clipped from V and 0 bases from J, the junction kept 10 bases outside the gene matches. Construction of the TCRbeta library involved unique molecular identifiers. One entry per CDR3 protein results from TCRdb running MiXCR on the PCR reads. The sample lists about 540,000 distinct CDR3 sequences, 27% seen once, with approximately 33% in the top ten. This clonotype has a handful of counts. Its antigen is unknown. This chain connects TRBV9 to TRBJ2-3, with TRBD2 matching 11 bases. The sample here was PBMCs, taken before TCRalphabeta/CD19-depleted stem cell transplant. This TCR was sampled from a boy younger than two with Wiskott-Aldrich syndrome, due to receive a stem cell transplant. The CDR3 loop reads CASSRLGTSGRSTDTQYF. CDR3 in DNA: TGTGCCAGCAGCCGCCTGGGGACTAGCGGAAGGAGCACAGATACGCAGTATTTT.